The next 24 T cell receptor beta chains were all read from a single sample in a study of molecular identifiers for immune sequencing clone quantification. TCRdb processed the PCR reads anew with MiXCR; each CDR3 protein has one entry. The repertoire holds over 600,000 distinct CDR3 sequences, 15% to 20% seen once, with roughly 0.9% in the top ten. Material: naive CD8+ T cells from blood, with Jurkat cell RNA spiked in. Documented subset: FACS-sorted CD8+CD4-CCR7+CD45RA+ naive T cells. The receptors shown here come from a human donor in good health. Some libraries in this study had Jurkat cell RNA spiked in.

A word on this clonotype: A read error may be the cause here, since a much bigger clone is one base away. The DNA of the CDR3 is TGTGCCAGCAGCTTAGGGGTCGTCAGAGAAGCTTTCTTT. Protein sequence: CASSLGVVREAFF. This rearrangement joins TRBV7-9 to TRBJ1-1; D unresolved. The V end lost 1 base, the J end lost 8 bases, and 11 bases lay between the germline ends. The CDR3 covers 13 residues. The germline V gene has CDR1 SEHNR and CDR2 FQNEAQ (reference sequence).

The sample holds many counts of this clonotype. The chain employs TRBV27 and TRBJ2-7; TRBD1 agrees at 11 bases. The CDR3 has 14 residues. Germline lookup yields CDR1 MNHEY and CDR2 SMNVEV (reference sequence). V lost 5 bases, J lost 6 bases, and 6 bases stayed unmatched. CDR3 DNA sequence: TGTGCCAGCAGTCCCTGGACAGGGGGCTCCGAGCAGTACTTC. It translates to CASSPWTGGSEQYF.

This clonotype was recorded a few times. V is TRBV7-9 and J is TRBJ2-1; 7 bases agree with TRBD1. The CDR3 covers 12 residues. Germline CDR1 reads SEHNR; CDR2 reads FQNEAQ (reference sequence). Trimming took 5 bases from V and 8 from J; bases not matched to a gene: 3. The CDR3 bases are TGTGCCAGCAGCGGTACAGGGGATGAGCAGTTCTTC. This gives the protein CASSGTGDEQFF.

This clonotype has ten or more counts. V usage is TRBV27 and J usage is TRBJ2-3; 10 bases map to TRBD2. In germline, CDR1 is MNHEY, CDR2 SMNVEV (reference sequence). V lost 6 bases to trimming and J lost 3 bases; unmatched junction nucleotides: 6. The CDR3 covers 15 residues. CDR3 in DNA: TGTGCCAGCAGGGAGGAACTAGCGGGAACAGATACGCAGTATTTT. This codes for CASREELAGTDTQYF.

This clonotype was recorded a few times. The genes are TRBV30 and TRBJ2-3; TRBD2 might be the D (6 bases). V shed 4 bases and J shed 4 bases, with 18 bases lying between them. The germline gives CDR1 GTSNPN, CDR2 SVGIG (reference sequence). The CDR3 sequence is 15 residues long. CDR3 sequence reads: CAWNHGGTNSDTQYF. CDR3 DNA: TGTGCCTGGAACCACGGGGGTACTAACTCAGATACGCAGTATTTT.

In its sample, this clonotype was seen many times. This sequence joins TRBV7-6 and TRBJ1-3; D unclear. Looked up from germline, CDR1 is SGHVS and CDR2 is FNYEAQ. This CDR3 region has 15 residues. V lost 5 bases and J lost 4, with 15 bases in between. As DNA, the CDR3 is TGTGCCAGCAGCCCGGGCTCCAGTGTCGGAAACACCATATATTTT. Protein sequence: CASSPGSSVGNTIYF.

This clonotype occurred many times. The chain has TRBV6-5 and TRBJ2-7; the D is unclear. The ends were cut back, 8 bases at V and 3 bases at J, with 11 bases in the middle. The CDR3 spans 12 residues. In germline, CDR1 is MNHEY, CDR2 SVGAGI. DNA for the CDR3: TGTGCCAGCTATGGCAGGAACTACGAGCAGTACTTC. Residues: CASYGRNYEQYF.

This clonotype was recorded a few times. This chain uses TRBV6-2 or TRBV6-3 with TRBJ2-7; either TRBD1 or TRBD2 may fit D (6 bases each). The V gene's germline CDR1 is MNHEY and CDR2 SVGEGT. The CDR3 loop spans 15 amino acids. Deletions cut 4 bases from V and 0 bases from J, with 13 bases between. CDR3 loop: CASSSQGGSSYEQYF. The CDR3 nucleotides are TGTGCCAGCAGTTCTCAAGGGGGGAGCTCCTACGAGCAGTACTTC.

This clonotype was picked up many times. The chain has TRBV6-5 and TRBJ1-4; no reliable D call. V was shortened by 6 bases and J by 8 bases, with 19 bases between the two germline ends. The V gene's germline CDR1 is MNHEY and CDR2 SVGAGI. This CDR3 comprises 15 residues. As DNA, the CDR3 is TGTGCCAGCAGCCCTTTTGAGGGCATAATGGAAAAACTGTTTTTT. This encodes CASSPFEGIMEKLFF.

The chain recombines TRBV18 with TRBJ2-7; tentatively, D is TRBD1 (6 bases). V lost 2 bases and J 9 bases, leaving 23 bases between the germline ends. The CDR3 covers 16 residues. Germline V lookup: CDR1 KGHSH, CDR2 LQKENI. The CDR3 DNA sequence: TGTGCCAGCTCACCAGAAAGGACAGTCACCTACGAGCGGCAGTACTTC. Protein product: CASSPERTVTYERQYF.

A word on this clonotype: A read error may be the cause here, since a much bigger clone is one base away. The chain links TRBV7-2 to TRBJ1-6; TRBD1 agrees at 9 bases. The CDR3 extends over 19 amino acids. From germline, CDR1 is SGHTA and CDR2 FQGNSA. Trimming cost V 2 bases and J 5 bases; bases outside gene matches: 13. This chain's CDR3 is CASSLRDRAWEMNNSPLHF. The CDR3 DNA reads TGTGCCAGCAGCTTAAGGGACAGGGCTTGGGAAATGAATAATTCACCCCTCCACTTT.

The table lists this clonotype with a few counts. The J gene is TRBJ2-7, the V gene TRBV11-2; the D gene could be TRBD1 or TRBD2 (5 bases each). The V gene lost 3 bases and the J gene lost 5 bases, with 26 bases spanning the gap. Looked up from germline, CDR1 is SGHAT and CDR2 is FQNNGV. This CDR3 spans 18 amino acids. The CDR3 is CASSFPVSGTTIFDEQYF. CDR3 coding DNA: TGTGCCAGCAGCTTTCCGGTTTCCGGGACGACCATTTTTGACGAGCAGTACTTC.

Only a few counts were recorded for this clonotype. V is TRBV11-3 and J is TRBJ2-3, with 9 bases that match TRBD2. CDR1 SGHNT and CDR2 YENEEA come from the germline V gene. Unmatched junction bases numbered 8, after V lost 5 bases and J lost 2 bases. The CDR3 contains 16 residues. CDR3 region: CASSHGLALITDTQYF. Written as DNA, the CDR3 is TGTGCCAGCAGCCACGGACTAGCGCTAATCACAGATACGCAGTATTTT. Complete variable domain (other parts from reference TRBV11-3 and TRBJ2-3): EAGVVQSPRYKIIEKKQPVAFWCNPISGHNTLYWYLQNLGQGPELLIRYENEEAVDDSQLPKDRFSAERLKGVDSTLKIQPAELGDSAVYLCASSHGLALITDTQYFGPGTRLTVL.

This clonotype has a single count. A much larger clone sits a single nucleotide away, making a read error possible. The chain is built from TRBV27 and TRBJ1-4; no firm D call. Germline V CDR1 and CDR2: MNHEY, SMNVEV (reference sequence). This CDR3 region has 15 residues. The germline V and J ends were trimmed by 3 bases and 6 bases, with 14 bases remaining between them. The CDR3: CASSLWADQDEKLFF. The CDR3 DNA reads TGTGCCAGCAGTTTGTGGGCTGACCAAGATGAAAAACTGTTTTTT.

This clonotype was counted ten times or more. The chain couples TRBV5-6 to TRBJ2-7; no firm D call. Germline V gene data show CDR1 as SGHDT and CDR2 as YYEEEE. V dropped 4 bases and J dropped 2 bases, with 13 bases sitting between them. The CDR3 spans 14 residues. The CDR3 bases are TGTGCCAGCAGCCAAATATTCAGGCCCTACGAGCAGTACTTC. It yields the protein CASSQIFRPYEQYF.

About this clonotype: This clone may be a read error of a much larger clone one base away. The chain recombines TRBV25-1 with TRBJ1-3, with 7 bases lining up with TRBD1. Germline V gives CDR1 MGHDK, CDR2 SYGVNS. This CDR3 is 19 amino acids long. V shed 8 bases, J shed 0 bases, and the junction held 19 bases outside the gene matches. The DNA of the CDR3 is TGTGCCAGCCCTCGTATCGGGACAGCCAACCCTACCTCTGGAAACACCATATATTTT. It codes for CASPRIGTANPTSGNTIYF.

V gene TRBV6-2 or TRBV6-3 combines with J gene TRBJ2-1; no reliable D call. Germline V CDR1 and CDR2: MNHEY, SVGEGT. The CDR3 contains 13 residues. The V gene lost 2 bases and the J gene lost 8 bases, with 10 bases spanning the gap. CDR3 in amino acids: CASSYAEYDEQFF. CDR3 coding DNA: TGTGCCAGCAGTTACGCGGAGTACGATGAGCAGTTCTTC.

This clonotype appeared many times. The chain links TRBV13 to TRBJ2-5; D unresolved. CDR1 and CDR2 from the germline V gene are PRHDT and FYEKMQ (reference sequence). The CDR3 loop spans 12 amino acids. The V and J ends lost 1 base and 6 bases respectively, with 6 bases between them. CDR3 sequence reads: CASSLATKTQYF. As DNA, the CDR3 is TGTGCCAGCAGCTTAGCCACGAAGACCCAGTACTTC.

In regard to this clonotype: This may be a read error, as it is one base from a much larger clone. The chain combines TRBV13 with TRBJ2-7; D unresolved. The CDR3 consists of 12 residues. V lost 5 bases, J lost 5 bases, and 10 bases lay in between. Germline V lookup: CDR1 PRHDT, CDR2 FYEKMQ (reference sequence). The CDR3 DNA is TGTGCCAGCAGCGCCCCCAGAGACGAGCAGTACTTC. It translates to CASSAPRDEQYF.

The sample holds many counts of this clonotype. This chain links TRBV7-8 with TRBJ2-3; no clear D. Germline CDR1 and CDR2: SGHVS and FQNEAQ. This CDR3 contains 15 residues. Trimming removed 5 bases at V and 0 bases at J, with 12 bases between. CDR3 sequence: CASSLPALSTDTQYF. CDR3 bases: TGTGCCAGCAGCCTCCCTGCCCTAAGCACAGATACGCAGTATTTT.

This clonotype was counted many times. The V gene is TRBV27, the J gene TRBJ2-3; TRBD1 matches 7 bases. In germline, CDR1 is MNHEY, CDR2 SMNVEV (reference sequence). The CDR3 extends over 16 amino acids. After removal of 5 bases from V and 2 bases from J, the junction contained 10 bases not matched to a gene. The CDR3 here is CASSPLGQRFTDTQYF. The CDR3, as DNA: TGTGCCAGCAGTCCCCTGGGACAGCGATTCACAGATACGCAGTATTTT.

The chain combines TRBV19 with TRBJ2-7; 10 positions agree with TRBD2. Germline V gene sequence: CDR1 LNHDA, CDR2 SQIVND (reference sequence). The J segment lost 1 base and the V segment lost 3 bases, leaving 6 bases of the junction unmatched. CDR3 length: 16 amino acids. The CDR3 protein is CASSITSGITSYEQYF. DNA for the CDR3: TGTGCCAGTAGTATTACTAGCGGGATTACTTCCTACGAGCAGTACTTC.

Written as DNA, the CDR3 is TGTGCCAGCAGCTTAGTAACTAGCGGGGACAATGAGCAGTTCTTC. It specifies CASSLVTSGDNEQFF. V gene TRBV11-2 combines with J gene TRBJ2-1, with 10 positions matching TRBD2. Germline V CDR1 and CDR2: SGHAT, FQNNGV. This CDR3 comprises 15 residues. Losses at the gene ends were 1 base for V and 5 bases for J; bases not matched to a gene: 2.

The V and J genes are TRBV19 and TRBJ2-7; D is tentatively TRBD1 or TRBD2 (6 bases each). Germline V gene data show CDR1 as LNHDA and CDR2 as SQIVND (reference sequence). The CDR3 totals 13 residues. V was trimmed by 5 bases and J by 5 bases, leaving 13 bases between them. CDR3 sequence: CASSLIGGHEQYF. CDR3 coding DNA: TGTGCCAGTAGTCTTATTGGGGGGCACGAGCAGTACTTC.